This T cell receptor (beta chain) was documented in a study of CD8 T cells in ankylosing spondylitis. Whole-study results and caveats: Reactive arthritis synovial fluid and blood were previously reported to contain some motif variants. Ankylosing spondylitis blood appeared to carry a characteristic TCR beta motif of roughly eight highly homologous variants.

Notes on this clonotype: The antigen remains undetermined.

TCRdb independently ran MiXCR on the 5' RACE reads; one entry per CDR3 protein. The sample contains 35,000 to 40,000 distinct CDR3 sequences, approximately 15% of which appear only once. This CDR3 region has 13 residues. The V and J ends lost 2 bases and 9 bases respectively, with 10 bases between them. The chain links TRBV12-3 or TRBV12-4 to TRBJ2-2, with D unclear. The sample was blood. The source of this sequence is a male donor with ankylosing spondylitis or in good health (not recorded which). CDR3 DNA: TGTGCCAGCAGTTTAATTTTGGGAAGGGAGCTGTTTTTT. Translating it yields CASSLILGRELFF.